A selection of T cell receptor beta chains follows, all from one sample in a study of STAT5B mutations in CD4+ large granular lymphocyte leukemia. Sequenced by immunoSEQ multiplex PCR; TCRdb stores in-frame clones only, minus some. This table holds over 20,000 clones, under 90% found once. Input material: CD4+ T cells from blood buffy coats. Receptors originate from a human donor in good health. Each CDR3 is given with its conserved first and last residue. Each record gives: D gene, CDR3 length, V gene, J gene, clone size, CDR3 protein, CDR3 DNA. A D gene is named only where the DNA matches it firmly. Clone size is stated in some rows and not others, as once, few, many or a class when expanded.

d_call: NA
cdr3_length: 14
v_call: TRBV10-3
j_call: TRBJ2-5
clone_size: NA
cdr3_aa: CAISESTSSETQYF
cdr3_nt: TGTGCCATCAGTGAGAGTACTAGCTCGGAGACCCAGTACTTC

d_call: NA
cdr3_length: 12
v_call: TRBV6-1
j_call: TRBJ2-2
clone_size: NA
cdr3_aa: CASSLQGGELFF
cdr3_nt: TGTGCCAGCAGTCTACAGGGCGGGGAGCTGTTTTTT

d_call: NA
cdr3_length: 15
v_call: TRBV6-5
j_call: TRBJ2-3
clone_size: NA
cdr3_aa: CASQEGRLGRDTQYF
cdr3_nt: TGTGCCAGCCAGGAAGGGCGCTTAGGAAGAGATACGCAGTATTTT

d_call: NA
cdr3_length: 14
v_call: TRBV6-5
j_call: TRBJ2-2
clone_size: NA
cdr3_aa: CASMLGGLPWELFF
cdr3_nt: TGTGCCAGCATGTTGGGCGGTCTCCCCTGGGAGCTGTTTTTT

d_call: TRBD2
cdr3_length: 15
v_call: TRBV27
j_call: TRBJ2-1
clone_size: NA
cdr3_aa: CASSLGRGVYNEQFF
cdr3_nt: TGTGCCAGCAGTTTAGGGCGGGGGGTTTACAATGAGCAGTTCTTC

d_call: NA
cdr3_length: 14
v_call: TRBV27
j_call: TRBJ1-5
clone_size: NA
cdr3_aa: CAPTLRQYNQPQHF
cdr3_nt: TGTGCCCCTACTCTTAGACAGTACAATCAGCCCCAGCATTTT

d_call: NA
cdr3_length: 15
v_call: TRBV9
j_call: TRBJ1-4
clone_size: NA
cdr3_aa: CASSLRRGTNEKLFF
cdr3_nt: TGTGCCAGCAGCTTACGGAGGGGGACTAATGAAAAACTGTTTTTT

d_call: NA
cdr3_length: 11
v_call: TRBV7-9
j_call: TRBJ1-4
clone_size: few
cdr3_aa: CASSSAGTVFF
cdr3_nt: TGTGCCAGCAGCTCAGCCGGGACGGTGTTTTTT

d_call: NA
cdr3_length: 15
v_call: TRBV19
j_call: TRBJ2-3
clone_size: NA
cdr3_aa: CASSIGARRADTQYF
cdr3_nt: TGTGCCAGTAGTATTGGAGCCAGGCGTGCAGATACGCAGTATTTT

d_call: TRBD1
cdr3_length: 14
v_call: TRBV7-3
j_call: TRBJ2-5
clone_size: NA
cdr3_aa: CASSFGTGDETQYF
cdr3_nt: TGTGCCAGCAGCTTCGGGACAGGGGACGAGACCCAGTACTTC

d_call: NA
cdr3_length: 12
v_call: TRBV9
j_call: TRBJ2-5
clone_size: NA
cdr3_aa: CASSVLGETQYF
cdr3_nt: TGTGCCAGCAGCGTACTCGGAGAGACCCAGTACTTC

d_call: NA
cdr3_length: 15
v_call: TRBV27
j_call: TRBJ2-2
clone_size: NA
cdr3_aa: CASSPGLSNTGELFF
cdr3_nt: TGTGCCAGCAGTCCTGGACTGTCGAACACCGGGGAGCTGTTTTTT

d_call: NA
cdr3_length: 14
v_call: TRBV6-1
j_call: TRBJ1-5
clone_size: NA
cdr3_aa: CATTDTYSNQPQHF
cdr3_nt: TGTGCCACCACAGATACGTATAGCAATCAGCCCCAGCATTTT

d_call: TRBD1
cdr3_length: 14
v_call: TRBV6-5
j_call: TRBJ1-1
clone_size: NA
cdr3_aa: CASSTHRGMTEAFF
cdr3_nt: TGTGCCAGCAGTACCCACAGGGGAATGACTGAAGCTTTCTTT

d_call: NA
cdr3_length: 15
v_call: TRBV10-1
j_call: TRBJ1-4
clone_size: NA
cdr3_aa: CASTKDSSTNEKLFF
cdr3_nt: TGCGCCAGCACCAAGGACAGCTCAACTAATGAAAAACTGTTTTTT

d_call: TRBD2
cdr3_length: 16
v_call: TRBV7-2
j_call: TRBJ2-7
clone_size: once
cdr3_aa: CASSLALSGGNYEQYF
cdr3_nt: TGTGCCAGCAGCTTAGCGCTCTCGGGAGGAAACTACGAGCAGTACTTC

d_call: NA
cdr3_length: 16
v_call: TRBV5-1
j_call: TRBJ2-3
clone_size: NA
cdr3_aa: CASSLEVLGAADTQYF
cdr3_nt: TGCGCCAGCAGCTTGGAGGTGCTAGGGGCGGCAGATACGCAGTATTTT

d_call: TRBD2
cdr3_length: 16
v_call: TRBV30
j_call: TRBJ2-7
clone_size: NA
cdr3_aa: CAWGNSGTSASYEQYF
cdr3_nt: TGTGCCTGGGGAAACTCCGGGACTAGCGCATCCTACGAGCAGTACTTC

d_call: NA
cdr3_length: 13
v_call: TRBV9
j_call: TRBJ1-1
clone_size: NA
cdr3_aa: CASSSGGAREAFF
cdr3_nt: TGTGCCAGCAGCAGCGGGGGGGCCCGTGAAGCTTTCTTT

d_call: NA
cdr3_length: 15
v_call: TRBV7-3
j_call: TRBJ2-5
clone_size: NA
cdr3_aa: CASSPTSTGTETQYF
cdr3_nt: TGTGCCAGCAGCCCAACCTCGACCGGAACAGAGACCCAGTACTTC

d_call: NA
cdr3_length: 17
v_call: TRBV25-1
j_call: TRBJ2-5
clone_size: NA
cdr3_aa: CASSEYPLPGAQETQYF
cdr3_nt: TGTGCCAGCAGTGAATATCCCCTTCCAGGGGCCCAAGAGACCCAGTACTTC

d_call: TRBD1
cdr3_length: 19
v_call: TRBV27
j_call: TRBJ2-1
clone_size: NA
cdr3_aa: CASSLSGRDRGRVNNEQFF
cdr3_nt: TGTGCCAGCAGTTTATCTGGTAGGGACAGGGGGCGGGTGAACAATGAGCAGTTCTTC

d_call: NA
cdr3_length: 13
v_call: TRBV7-2
j_call: TRBJ1-2
clone_size: NA
cdr3_aa: CASSLGLYYGYTF
cdr3_nt: TGTGCCAGCAGCTTGGGCCTCTACTATGGCTACACCTTC

d_call: TRBD1
cdr3_length: 15
v_call: TRBV7-9
j_call: TRBJ2-2
clone_size: NA
cdr3_aa: CASSPWTGNTGELFF
cdr3_nt: TGTGCCAGCAGCCCATGGACAGGGAACACCGGGGAGCTGTTTTTT

d_call: NA
cdr3_length: 14
v_call: TRBV9
j_call: TRBJ2-5
clone_size: NA
cdr3_aa: CASSATGLRETQYF
cdr3_nt: TGTGCCAGCAGCGCTACAGGGCTGAGAGAGACCCAGTACTTC

d_call: NA
cdr3_length: 16
v_call: TRBV5-1
j_call: TRBJ1-1
clone_size: NA
cdr3_aa: CASSLEWMGFDTEAFF
cdr3_nt: TGCGCCAGCAGCTTGGAGTGGATGGGGTTCGACACTGAAGCTTTCTTT

d_call: NA
cdr3_length: 18
v_call: TRBV19
j_call: TRBJ2-2
clone_size: NA
cdr3_aa: CASSPSGAPFSNTGELFF
cdr3_nt: TGTGCCAGTAGCCCATCCGGAGCCCCGTTCTCGAACACCGGGGAGCTGTTTTTT

d_call: TRBD1
cdr3_length: 15
v_call: TRBV15
j_call: TRBJ1-1
clone_size: NA
cdr3_aa: CATSRATGGYTEAFF
cdr3_nt: TGTGCCACCAGCAGGGCGACAGGGGGGTATACTGAAGCTTTCTTT

d_call: NA
cdr3_length: 12
v_call: TRBV28
j_call: TRBJ1-2
clone_size: NA
cdr3_aa: CASTIFGGGYTF
cdr3_nt: TGTGCCAGCACCATATTTGGTGGTGGCTACACCTTC

d_call: NA
cdr3_length: 15
v_call: TRBV10-3
j_call: TRBJ2-3
clone_size: few
cdr3_aa: CAIRDPGHNTDTQYF
cdr3_nt: TGTGCCATCAGGGACCCAGGACATAACACAGATACGCAGTATTTT

d_call: TRBD2
cdr3_length: 16
v_call: TRBV7-2
j_call: TRBJ2-3
clone_size: NA
cdr3_aa: CASSGGLAGGPYTQYF
cdr3_nt: TGTGCCAGCAGCGGGGGACTAGCGGGGGGGCCATATACGCAGTATTTT

d_call: NA
cdr3_length: 15
v_call: TRBV5-4
j_call: TRBJ2-1
clone_size: NA
cdr3_aa: CASERADGGPNEQFF
cdr3_nt: TGTGCCAGCGAAAGGGCCGATGGGGGGCCCAATGAGCAGTTCTTC

d_call: NA
cdr3_length: 13
v_call: TRBV2
j_call: TRBJ1-2
clone_size: NA
cdr3_aa: CASSEDSGEGYTF
cdr3_nt: TGTGCCAGCAGTGAGGACTCAGGGGAAGGCTACACCTTC

d_call: NA
cdr3_length: 17
v_call: TRBV4-3
j_call: TRBJ1-4
clone_size: NA
cdr3_aa: CASSQDGPGLRGEKLFF
cdr3_nt: TGCGCCAGCAGCCAAGATGGTCCTGGGCTCCGGGGTGAAAAACTGTTTTTT

d_call: NA
cdr3_length: 13
v_call: TRBV11-2
j_call: TRBJ2-3
clone_size: once
cdr3_aa: CASSVLASRPQYF
cdr3_nt: TGTGCCAGCAGCGTGCTGGCTTCGCGTCCGCAGTATTTT

d_call: NA
cdr3_length: 14
v_call: TRBV5-4
j_call: TRBJ2-6
clone_size: NA
cdr3_aa: CASSFDSGANVLTF
cdr3_nt: TGTGCCAGCAGCTTTGACTCTGGGGCCAACGTCCTGACTTTC

d_call: NA
cdr3_length: 15
v_call: TRBV28
j_call: TRBJ2-3
clone_size: NA
cdr3_aa: CASRAGQQSTDTQYF
cdr3_nt: TGTGCCAGCAGGGCCGGACAGCAAAGCACAGATACGCAGTATTTT

d_call: NA
cdr3_length: 15
v_call: TRBV7-2
j_call: TRBJ2-5
clone_size: once
cdr3_aa: CASQTVAGPWETQYF
cdr3_nt: TGTGCCAGTCAAACCGTTGCGGGACCTTGGGAGACCCAGTACTTC

d_call: NA
cdr3_length: 13
v_call: TRBV7-2
j_call: TRBJ1-5
clone_size: NA
cdr3_aa: CASSLNNNQPQHF
cdr3_nt: TGTGCCAGCAGCTTGAACAACAATCAGCCCCAGCATTTT

d_call: NA
cdr3_length: 12
v_call: TRBV10-2
j_call: TRBJ1-1
clone_size: few
cdr3_aa: CASSLMNTEAFF
cdr3_nt: TGCGCCAGCAGCCTGATGAACACTGAAGCTTTCTTT

d_call: NA
cdr3_length: 16
v_call: TRBV5-8
j_call: TRBJ2-4
clone_size: NA
cdr3_aa: CASSLEGGGAKNIQYF
cdr3_nt: TGTGCCAGCAGCTTGGAAGGGGGAGGGGCCAAAAACATTCAGTACTTC

d_call: NA
cdr3_length: 12
v_call: TRBV18
j_call: TRBJ2-1
clone_size: NA
cdr3_aa: CASSTRGSEQFF
cdr3_nt: TGTGCCAGCTCGACAAGAGGGAGTGAGCAGTTCTTC

d_call: NA
cdr3_length: 16
v_call: TRBV7-2
j_call: TRBJ1-4
clone_size: NA
cdr3_aa: CASSLGVPGVREKLFF
cdr3_nt: TGTGCCAGCAGCTTAGGGGTACCAGGGGTGAGGGAAAAACTGTTTTTT

d_call: TRBD2
cdr3_length: 15
v_call: TRBV6-5
j_call: TRBJ2-1
clone_size: NA
cdr3_aa: CASSYSSGAAGYIIF
cdr3_nt: TGTGCCAGCAGTTACTCGAGCGGGGCCGCGGGGTATATTATCTTC

d_call: NA
cdr3_length: 14
v_call: TRBV5-6
j_call: TRBJ1-4
clone_size: NA
cdr3_aa: CASSQQIANERLFF
cdr3_nt: TGTGCCAGCAGCCAACAGATAGCGAATGAAAGACTGTTTTTT

d_call: TRBD1
cdr3_length: 15
v_call: TRBV19
j_call: TRBJ1-5
clone_size: NA
cdr3_aa: CASSITDRENQPQHF
cdr3_nt: TGTGCCAGTAGTATTACGGACAGGGAAAATCAGCCCCAGCATTTT

d_call: TRBD1
cdr3_length: 15
v_call: TRBV2
j_call: TRBJ2-3
clone_size: NA
cdr3_aa: CASSEGQGRSDTQYF
cdr3_nt: TGTGCCAGCAGTGAAGGACAGGGGAGGTCAGATACGCAGTATTTT

d_call: NA
cdr3_length: 16
v_call: TRBV5-4
j_call: TRBJ1-4
clone_size: NA
cdr3_aa: CASSLVGGGGLDKLFF
cdr3_nt: TGTGCCAGCAGCCTGGTTGGCGGGGGTGGGCTAGACAAACTGTTTTTT

d_call: NA
cdr3_length: 14
v_call: TRBV5-3
j_call: TRBJ1-2
clone_size: NA
cdr3_aa: CARTQRGPGYGYTF
cdr3_nt: TGTGCCAGAACCCAGAGGGGCCCGGGGTATGGCTACACCTTC

d_call: TRBD1
cdr3_length: 15
v_call: TRBV7-9
j_call: TRBJ1-6
clone_size: NA
cdr3_aa: CASSPSQGVWSPLHF
cdr3_nt: TGTGCCAGCAGCCCTTCCCAGGGGGTCTGGTCACCCCTCCACTTT

d_call: NA
cdr3_length: 15
v_call: TRBV28
j_call: TRBJ1-2
clone_size: few
cdr3_aa: CASSLRPPNNYGYTF
cdr3_nt: TGTGCCAGCAGTTTAAGGCCACCGAACAACTATGGCTACACCTTC

d_call: NA
cdr3_length: 16
v_call: TRBV7-5
j_call: TRBJ2-3
clone_size: few
cdr3_aa: CARSLGGLAPTDTQYF
cdr3_nt: TGTGCCAGAAGCTTAGGCGGACTAGCGCCCACAGATACGCAGTATTTT

d_call: NA
cdr3_length: 13
v_call: TRBV6-1
j_call: TRBJ2-7
clone_size: NA
cdr3_aa: CASSEGQNYEQYF
cdr3_nt: TGTGCCAGCAGTGAAGGACAAAACTACGAGCAGTACTTC

d_call: TRBD2
cdr3_length: 14
v_call: TRBV30
j_call: TRBJ2-7
clone_size: NA
cdr3_aa: CAWSGTSGPYEQYF
cdr3_nt: TGTGCCTGGAGTGGTACTAGCGGACCCTACGAGCAGTACTTC

d_call: TRBD1
cdr3_length: 14
v_call: TRBV28
j_call: TRBJ1-2
clone_size: NA
cdr3_aa: CASSLKTGGGGYTF
cdr3_nt: TGTGCCAGCAGTTTAAAGACAGGGGGGGGCGGCTACACCTTC

d_call: NA
cdr3_length: 16
v_call: TRBV19
j_call: TRBJ1-2
clone_size: NA
cdr3_aa: CASVTSPGTLNYGYTF
cdr3_nt: TGTGCCAGTGTAACGTCCCCCGGGACACTAAACTATGGCTACACCTTC

d_call: NA
cdr3_length: 15
v_call: TRBV5-6
j_call: TRBJ1-5
clone_size: NA
cdr3_aa: CASSPRGWGNQPQHF
cdr3_nt: TGTGCCAGCAGCCCTAGGGGCTGGGGCAATCAGCCCCAGCATTTT

d_call: NA
cdr3_length: 14
v_call: TRBV11-2
j_call: TRBJ2-3
clone_size: once
cdr3_aa: CASSPPMELNTQYF
cdr3_nt: TGTGCCAGCAGCCCCCCGATGGAGTTAAATACGCAGTATTTT

d_call: NA
cdr3_length: 14
v_call: TRBV10-3
j_call: TRBJ1-5
clone_size: NA
cdr3_aa: CAISDGEGNQPQHF
cdr3_nt: TGTGCCATCAGTGACGGGGAAGGCAATCAGCCCCAGCATTTT

d_call: NA
cdr3_length: 16
v_call: TRBV7-2
j_call: TRBJ1-3
clone_size: NA
cdr3_aa: CASSPVEIDSGNTIYF
cdr3_nt: TGTGCCAGCAGCCCGGTAGAAATAGACTCTGGAAACACCATATATTTT